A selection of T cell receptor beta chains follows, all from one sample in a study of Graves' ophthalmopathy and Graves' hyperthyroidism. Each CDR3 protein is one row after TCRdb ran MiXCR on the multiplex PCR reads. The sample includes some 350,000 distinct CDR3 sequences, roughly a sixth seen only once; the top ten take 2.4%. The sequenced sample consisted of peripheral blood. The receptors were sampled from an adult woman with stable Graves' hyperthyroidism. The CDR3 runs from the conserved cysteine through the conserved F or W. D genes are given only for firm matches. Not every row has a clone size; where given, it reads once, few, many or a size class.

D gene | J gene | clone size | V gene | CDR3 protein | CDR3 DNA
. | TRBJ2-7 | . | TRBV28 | CASSFGLLSYEQYF | TGTGCCAGCAGTTTCGGATTACTCTCCTACGAGCAGTACTTC
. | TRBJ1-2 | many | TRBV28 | CASSLWGKSYGYTF | TGTGCCAGCAGTTTATGGGGGAAGTCCTATGGCTACACCTTC
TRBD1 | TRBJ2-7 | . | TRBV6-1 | CASKSGTGYYEQYF | TGTGCCAGCAAATCGGGGACAGGGTACTACGAGCAGTACTTC
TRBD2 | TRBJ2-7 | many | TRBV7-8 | CASSSSPSGRAGYEQYF | TGTGCCAGCAGCTCAAGTCCTAGCGGGAGGGCCGGATACGAGCAGTACTTC
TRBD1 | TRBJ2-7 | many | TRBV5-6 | CASSGTGPEQYF | TGTGCCAGCAGCGGGACAGGCCCCGAGCAGTACTTC
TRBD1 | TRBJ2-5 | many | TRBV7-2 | CASSLGTVQETQYF | TGTGCCAGCAGCCTCGGGACAGTACAAGAGACCCAGTACTTC
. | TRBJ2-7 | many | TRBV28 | CASRPLNRYEQYF | TGTGCCAGCCGGCCCCTGAATCGGTACGAGCAGTACTTC
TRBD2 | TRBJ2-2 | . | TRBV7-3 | CASSKSGGDGGAGELFF | TGTGCCAGCAGCAAAAGCGGGGGCGACGGCGGGGCCGGGGAGCTGTTTTTT
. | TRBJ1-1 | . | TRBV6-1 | CASSEQQVFTEAFF | TGTGCCAGCAGTGAACAGCAGGTGTTCACTGAAGCTTTCTTT
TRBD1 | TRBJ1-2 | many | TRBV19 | CASSKGQGVHGYTF | TGTGCCAGTAGTAAAGGACAGGGAGTTCATGGCTACACCTTC
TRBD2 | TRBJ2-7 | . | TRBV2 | CASRAGTSGRFYEQYF | TGTGCCAGCAGAGCCGGGACTAGCGGGAGGTTCTACGAGCAGTACTTC
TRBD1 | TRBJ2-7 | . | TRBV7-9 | CASSHRDRGHEQYF | TGTGCCAGCAGCCACCGGGACAGGGGCCACGAGCAGTACTTC
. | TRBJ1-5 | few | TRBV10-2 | CASRNPRQADSNQPQHF | TGCGCCAGTAGAAACCCTCGGCAGGCCGATAGCAATCAGCCCCAGCATTTT
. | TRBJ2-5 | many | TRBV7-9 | CASSLGAEGTQYF | TGTGCCAGCAGCTTAGGGGCTGAAGGGACCCAGTACTTC
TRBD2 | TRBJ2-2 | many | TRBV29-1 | CSAYHLAGGIGELFF | TGCAGCGCCTACCATCTAGCGGGAGGTATCGGGGAGCTGTTTTTT
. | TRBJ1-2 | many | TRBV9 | CASGGTDNYGYTF | TGTGCCAGCGGGGGCACGGATAACTATGGCTACACCTTC
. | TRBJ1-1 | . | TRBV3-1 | CASSQGRAAFF | TGTGCCAGCAGCCAGGGCAGGGCGGCTTTCTTT
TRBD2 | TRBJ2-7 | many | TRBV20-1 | CSARFLAGGPGYEQYF | TGCAGTGCCAGATTTTTAGCGGGAGGGCCGGGGTACGAGCAGTACTTC
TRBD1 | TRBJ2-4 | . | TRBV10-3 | CAISELGDRELMFF | TGTGCCATCAGTGAGTTGGGGGACAGGGAGCTTATGTTCTTC
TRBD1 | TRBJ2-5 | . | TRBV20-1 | CSARGQRTGTRETQYF | TGCAGTGCTAGGGGCCAAAGGACAGGGACAAGAGAGACCCAGTACTTC
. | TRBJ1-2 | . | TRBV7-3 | CASSKGGSNYGYTF | TGTGCCAGCAGCAAAGGGGGATCAAACTATGGCTACACCTTC
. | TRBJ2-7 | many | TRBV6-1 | CASSRPGTKALEQYF | TGTGCCAGCAGCCGACCCGGGACCAAGGCTCTCGAGCAGTACTTC
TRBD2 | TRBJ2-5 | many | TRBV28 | CASSLPGLAQETQYF | TGTGCCAGCAGTTTACCGGGACTAGCGCAAGAGACCCAGTACTTC
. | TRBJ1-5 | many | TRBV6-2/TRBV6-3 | CASRIDRTLNSNQPQHF | TGTGCCAGCAGGATCGACAGAACCCTGAATAGCAATCAGCCCCAGCATTTT
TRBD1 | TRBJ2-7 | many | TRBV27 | CASSLQGAHEQYF | TGTGCCAGCAGTTTACAGGGGGCGCACGAGCAGTACTTC
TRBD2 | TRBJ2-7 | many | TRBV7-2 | CASSLGAGVGYEQYF | TGTGCCAGCAGCTTAGGGGCGGGAGTGGGTTACGAGCAGTACTTC
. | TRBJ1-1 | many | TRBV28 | CATATLQGNTEAFF | TGTGCCACCGCAACGCTACAGGGGAACACTGAAGCTTTCTTT
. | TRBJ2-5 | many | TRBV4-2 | CASSQGAGQETQYF | TGTGCCAGCAGCCAGGGGGCGGGGCAAGAGACCCAGTACTTC
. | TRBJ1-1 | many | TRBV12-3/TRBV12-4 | CASSLARSTEAFF | TGTGCCAGCAGTTTGGCTCGGAGCACTGAAGCTTTCTTT
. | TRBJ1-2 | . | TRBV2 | CASRGGTTANYGYTF | TGTGCCAGCAGAGGAGGGACAACCGCTAACTATGGCTACACCTTC
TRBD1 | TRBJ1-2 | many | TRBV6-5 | CASRTGINYGYTF | TGTGCCAGCAGGACAGGGATAAACTATGGCTACACCTTC
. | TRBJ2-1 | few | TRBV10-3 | CATTFQDGNEQFF | TGTGCCACCACTTTTCAGGACGGCAATGAGCAGTTCTTC
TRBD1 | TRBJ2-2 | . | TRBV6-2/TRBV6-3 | CASSYRGTTGELFF | TGTGCCAGCAGCTACAGGGGAACGACCGGGGAGCTGTTTTTT
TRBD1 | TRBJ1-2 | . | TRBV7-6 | CASSHGQGWYYGYTF | TGTGCCAGCAGCCACGGACAGGGTTGGTACTATGGCTACACCTTC
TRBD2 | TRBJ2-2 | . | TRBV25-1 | CASSPRTSSSGELFF | TGTGCCAGCAGTCCCCGGACTAGTTCCTCCGGGGAGCTGTTTTTT
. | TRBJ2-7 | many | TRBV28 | CASVTGGAYEQYF | TGTGCCAGTGTTACAGGGGGGGCCTACGAGCAGTACTTC
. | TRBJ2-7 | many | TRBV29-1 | CSVEIGGAPIYEQYF | TGCAGCGTAGAGATTGGGGGCGCCCCGATATACGAGCAGTACTTC
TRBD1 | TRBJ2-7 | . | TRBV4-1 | CASSQGAGTGGAEQYF | TGCGCCAGCAGCCAAGGGGCCGGGACAGGGGGCGCCGAGCAGTACTTC
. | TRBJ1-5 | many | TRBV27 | CASRPQVNSNQPQHF | TGTGCCAGCAGACCACAGGTTAATAGCAATCAGCCCCAGCATTTT
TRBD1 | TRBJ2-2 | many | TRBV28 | CASSLEGGTGHKPANTGELFF | TGTGCCAGCAGTTTAGAAGGGGGGACAGGGCACAAGCCAGCGAACACCGGGGAGCTGTTTTTT
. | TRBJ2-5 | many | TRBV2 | CASCGSSVDPETQYF | TGTGCCAGCTGTGGCTCTTCCGTGGACCCAGAGACCCAGTACTTC
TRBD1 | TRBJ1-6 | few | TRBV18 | CASSPIGTAVGDSPLHF | TGTGCCAGCTCACCTATCGGGACAGCTGTTGGGGATTCACCCCTCCACTTT